Described below is a single T cell receptor beta chain sequence and its context. What this receptor recognizes is not known. No quality values exist for individual bases; no much larger clone is one base distant. The High Capacity cDNA Reverse Transcription Kit was used to reverse transcribe all of the isolated RNA, meaning that expressed TCRB transcripts were what got sequenced. Deep immunoSEQ sequencing was performed on naive, central memory and regulatory T cell samples, with an average of around 3.4 million total reads per sample. After sorted cells were lysed in RLT buffer, RNA was extracted with DNase-treated RNeasy Micro or Mini kits, with the choice depending on cell number. Each cell subset was processed separately to prevent cross-contamination, with patient and healthy donor samples processed together. The immunoSEQ multiplex PCR was used to amplify TCRB sequences from cDNA, yielding 87-bp fragments that span the CDR3 region. The amplicons were sequenced using the Illumina HiSeq platform. For the original study's pipeline: PCR bias was computationally corrected using synthetic template baselines, reads within Hamming distance 2 were collapsed, and singletons that could not be merged were discarded. By aligning reads against IMGT, V, D and J genes, CDR3 length, and insertions or deletions at six rearrangement sites were assigned. Clonotype counts were normalized to sorted cell number within each subset before computing true diversity and Gini coefficients with the tcR R package. The overlap coefficient, calculated on TCRB nucleotide sequences, was used to measure repertoire sharing. As a proxy for the pre-selection repertoire, out-of-frame TCRB sequences from naive cells were analyzed. Held by TCRdb, this immuneACCESS table contains in-frame sequences only and omits some clones. Under half of the omission traces to an unresolved V gene where checked; the cause of the rest is unknown. The V and J calls and clone size come from that table; D and trimming were worked out from the DNA. The sample contains about 410,000 clones, more than 11% of them found a single time. The ten most abundant clones make up roughly 0.038% of the sample.

The sample is drawn from a study of beta chain features in type 1 diabetes (dated by TCRdb to the late 2010s). Background on the whole study: Mean age, gender distribution, total cell number and subset yield did not differ between patients and healthy donors. Across all samples, 90 million to 130 million sorted cells were examined, and cell number per subset correlated strongly with RNA yield. The study compared TCRB repertoires of sorted circulating CD4+ T cell subsets between recently diagnosed type 1 diabetes patients and matched healthy donors. Whereas all 30 or so donors provided naive and central memory subsets, regulatory and stem cell-like memory subsets were isolated from just 8 patients and about eight healthy donors.

V drops 5 bases and J drops 2 bases, leaving 17 bases in between. Per the germline V gene, SGHTA is the CDR1 and FQGNSA is the CDR2. CDR3 length: 16 amino acids, cysteine to phenylalanine. The read is trimmed to its CDR3 DNA, 48 bases read in frame from base 1. What the research found in general, with its limitations: Because cDNA was sequenced instead of genomic DNA, activated cells with high expression could be over-represented, although the groups did not differ in activation or CD3 levels. Naive, central memory and regulatory TCRB repertoires appeared more similar among patients than among healthy donors. HLA sub-analyses involved small numbers of individuals, so any influence of HLA type on TCRB rearrangement remained unresolved. Shorter templates might be favored by PCR, yet because patient and control samples were amplified and corrected together, any such skew would affect both groups equally. In all four CD4+ subsets, TCRB CDR3 length was moderately but significantly shorter in type 1 diabetes patients. At VDJ recombination sites, patients with type 1 diabetes made fewer insertions and deleted more nucleotides, a pattern implying thymic rearrangement abnormalities.

A single peripheral blood draw of approximately 0.11 L on average was collected from each donor into heparinised tubes. A BD FACSAria II and a panel including CD45RO, CCR7, CD25, CD127, CD95 and CD27 were used to sort naive, central memory, regulatory and stem cell-like memory CD4+ T cells. All sorted populations exceeded 95% purity. Right away, PBMCs were isolated by Lymphoprep density gradient centrifugation and were stained directly, with no culture step. To minimize batch effects, samples were stained and sorted in pairs, one healthy donor with one patient per experiment. The TCR sequence derives from a man aged 25-45 years in good health. The chain couples TRBV7-2 to TRBJ2-3; confidence is insufficient to name the D gene. Sequencing was carried out using naive CD4+ T cells from blood. What this sample's cell subset or site label stands for: true naive CD4+ T cells. Here is the DNA: TGTGCCAGCAGCGTTGCGAACCCCAGACTCACAGATACGCAGTATTTT. Translated, this is CASSVANPRLTDTQYF.